The sequence of this T cell receptor (beta chain) was determined in a study of blood T cell repertoires in COVID-19. TCRdb's copy holds only in-frame clones and misses some; the assay was immunoSEQ multiplex PCR. The sample contains 55,000 to 60,000 clones, over 75% of which appear only once. Germline CDR1 is SGHNT and CDR2 is YENEEA. The CDR3 loop spans 13 amino acids. V lost 5 bases and J lost 4, with 10 bases in between. This TCR derives from a man aged 40-55 years with active COVID-19. The chain couples TRBV11-3 to TRBJ2-3; TRBD2 might be the D (6 bases). Sequencing used peripheral blood. The CDR3: CASSDRLADTQYF. In nucleotides, the CDR3 is TGTGCCAGCAGCGACCGACTAGCAGATACGCAGTATTTT.